This section outlines one T cell receptor (beta chain) sequence together with its context. No antigen is known for it. The CDR3 covers 19 residues. The V gene lost 1 base and the J gene lost 1 base, with 19 bases spanning the gap. Germline CDR1 and CDR2: MNHEY and SMNVEV (reference sequence). The assay was immunoSEQ multiplex PCR, and TCRdb's table has in-frame clones only and misses some. The table has 30,000 or so clones, 70% to 85% seen once. This sample was included in a study of vaccination effects on CD4 cells after COVID-19. The study, taken as a whole, reports: Whether induced by infection or by vaccine, clones showed marked clonal contraction late after vaccination.

The authors isolated CD4+ T cells after around nine days of culture. All participants had two doses of either the BNT162b2 or mRNA-1273 vaccine. The chain recombines TRBV27 with TRBJ2-2; a weak D match, TRBD2 (6 bases). This specimen was CD4+ T cells from PBMCs cultured without peptide, taken after COVID-19 vaccination. The TCR sequence derives from a human donor who received a COVID-19 vaccine. The CDR3, as DNA: TGTGCCAGCAGTTTATTCCCCCCTGGGAGGCCCGGGAACACCGGGGAGCTGTTTTTT. This translates into CASSLFPPGRPGNTGELFF.